The 29 T cell receptor beta chains presented below share a single source sample, sequenced in a study of blood T cell repertoires in COVID-19. Data came from immunoSEQ multiplex PCR; TCRdb stores just in-frame clones and leaves some out. The table has 150,000 to 200,000 clones, 70% to 90% seen once; the top ten hold around 9.5%. The source material was peripheral blood. The receptors come from a woman older than 75 with acute or convalescent COVID-19.

The rearrangement links TRBV5-8 to TRBJ2-3, with TRBD2 identical over 9 bases. V dropped 7 bases and J dropped 4; count of bases not matched to a gene: 13. This CDR3 has 16 amino acids. Germline V gene data show CDR1 as SGHTS and CDR2 as YDEGEE. Here the CDR3 DNA reads TGTGCCAGCCCGACTCTAGCGGGGCAAGGGGCAGATACGCAGTATTTT. This translates into CASPTLAGQGADTQYF. Complete variable domain (other parts from reference TRBV5-8 and TRBJ2-3): EAGVTQSPTHLIKTRGQQATLRCSPISGHTSVYWYQQALGLGLQFLLWYDEGEERNRGNFPPRFSGRQFPNYSSELNVNALELEDSALYLCASPTLAGQGADTQYFGPGTRLTVL.

The chain links TRBV5-4 to TRBJ1-1; D not certain. CDR1 is SGHNT and CDR2 is YYREEE in the germline V gene (reference sequence). The V end was cut by 4 bases, the J end by 3 bases, with 19 bases between. The CDR3 loop spans 16 amino acids. The CDR3 here is CASSARAKSSDTEAFF. The CDR3 DNA reads TGTGCCAGCAGCGCGCGTGCGAAGAGCTCGGACACTGAAGCTTTCTTT.

The rearrangement uses TRBV7-9 and TRBJ2-2, with 9 bases aligning to TRBD2. J was trimmed by 2 bases and V by 5 bases; bases with no gene match: 9. The CDR3 length is 17 residues. Germline CDR1 reads SEHNR; CDR2 reads FQNEAQ (reference sequence). CDR3 coding DNA: TGTGCCAGCAGCCGAGGGCTAGCGGGACTTAACACCGGGGAGCTGTTTTTT. Translated: CASSRGLAGLNTGELFF.

This rearrangement joins TRBV5-4 to TRBJ1-1, with D perhaps matching TRBD1 (6 bases). This CDR3 has 14 amino acids. CDR1 is SGHNT and CDR2 is YYREEE in the germline V gene (reference sequence). V was pared by 4 bases and J by 7 bases, with 17 bases between. The CDR3 spells CASSGPRGGHEAFF. The CDR3 DNA follows: TGTGCCAGCAGCGGACCCCGGGGGGGACATGAAGCTTTCTTT. The entire variable domain, with the rest obtained from reference TRBV5-4 and TRBJ1-1, is as follows: ETGVTQSPTHLIKTRGQQVTLRCSSQSGHNTVSWYQQALGQGPQFIFQYYREEENGRGNFPPRFSGLQFPNYSSELNVNALELDDSALYLCASSGPRGGHEAFFGQGTRLTVV.

As to this clone: This sample includes further DNA sequences coding for the same CDR3. The V and J genes are TRBV27 and TRBJ1-2; TRBD1 agrees at 8 bases. The V gene end was trimmed by 5 bases and the J gene end by 4 bases; junction bases not matched to a gene: 9. Germline V gene data show CDR1 as MNHEY and CDR2 as SMNVEV (reference sequence). The CDR3 contains 15 residues. The chain's CDR3 is CASSPGTGRSYGYTF. As DNA, the CDR3 is TGTGCCAGCAGTCCCGGGACAGGCCGGAGCTATGGCTACACCTTC.

V and J are TRBV29-1 and TRBJ1-2; TRBD1 might be the D (5 bases). Germline V gene sequence: CDR1 SQVTM, CDR2 ANQGSEA. The CDR3 loop spans 14 amino acids. V was pared by 6 bases and J by 4 bases, with 18 bases between. CDR3 sequence (DNA): TGCAGCGTGGCTGGGGCGGACCTCGGCTATGGCTACACCTTC. This gives the protein CSVAGADLGYGYTF. Full variable domain (outside the CDR3, taken from reference TRBV29-1 and TRBJ1-2): SAVISQKPSRDICQRGTSLTIQCQVDSQVTMMFWYRQQPGQSLTLIATANQGSEATYESGFVIDKFPISRPNLTFSTLTVSNMSPEDSSIYLCSVAGADLGYGYTFGSGTRLTVV.

The V call is TRBV10-2, the J call TRBJ2-7; TRBD1 might be the D (6 bases). CDR3 length: 13 residues. Trimming took off 4 bases at V and 1 base at J, with 8 bases between the two ends. Germline values: CDR1 WSHSY, CDR2 SAAADI. CDR3 coding DNA: TGCGCCAGCAGTGGACAGGCATCCTACGAGCAGTACTTC. Protein: CASSGQASYEQYF.

This rearrangement joins TRBV19 to TRBJ1-1, with D hard to call. The germline V gene has CDR1 LNHDA and CDR2 SQIVND (reference sequence). The CDR3 is 13 amino acids. V was clipped by 3 bases and J by 0 bases, with 5 bases between them. CDR3 in amino acids: CASSITVNTEAFF. The CDR3 DNA reads TGTGCCAGTAGTATTACTGTGAACACTGAAGCTTTCTTT.

The chain employs TRBV6-6 and TRBJ1-5; D remains ambiguous. Trimming cost V 0 bases and J 0 bases, with 9 bases left between them. CDR3 size: 16 residues. CDR1 and CDR2 from the germline V gene are MNHNY and SVGAGI (reference sequence). CDR3 in amino acids: CASSYSADYSNQPQHF. CDR3 nucleotides: TGTGCCAGCAGTTACTCGGCTGATTATAGCAATCAGCCCCAGCATTTT.

The chain is built from TRBV5-1 and TRBJ1-1; D is unclear. Germline-derived CDR1 and CDR2 are SGHRS and YFSETQ. The V end lost 0 bases, the J end lost 6 bases, and 12 bases lay between the germline ends. The CDR3 has 14 residues. Here the CDR3 reads CASSLVVGVAEAFF. CDR3 DNA: TGCGCCAGCAGCTTGGTGGTCGGTGTGGCTGAAGCTTTCTTT.

Turning to this clone: The same CDR3 can be traced to other DNA sequences in this sample. The chain is built from TRBV9 and TRBJ2-3; 10 bases are shared with TRBD2. V was pared by 2 bases and J by 4 bases, with 4 bases of the junction left unmatched. The CDR3 length is 15 residues. CDR1 SGDLS and CDR2 YYNGEE come from the germline V gene. The CDR3 sequence: CASSVAGTSADTQYF. DNA of the CDR3: TGTGCCAGCAGCGTCGCCGGGACTAGCGCAGATACGCAGTATTTT.

This chain links TRBV4-2 with TRBJ1-2; possibly TRBD1 for D (5 bases). This CDR3 region has 15 residues. Trimming took off 4 bases at V and 4 bases at J, with 16 bases between the two ends. CDR1 is LGHNA, CDR2 YNFKEQ, per germline. The CDR3 loop is CASSPGVGTGYGYTF. The CDR3 bases are TGTGCCAGCAGCCCCGGTGTAGGGACTGGCTATGGCTACACCTTC.

CDR3 bases: TGTGCCAGCAGCCTACGTGGGCGGGAGAAGGCTGAGCAGTTCTTC. Translated, it gives CASSLRGREKAEQFF. The V and J genes are TRBV5-8 and TRBJ2-1, with 7 nucleotides matching TRBD2. Germline lookup yields CDR1 SGHTS and CDR2 YDEGEE. CDR3 size: 15 residues. Losses at the gene ends were 4 bases for V and 9 bases for J; bases not matched to a gene: 13.

This clone showed up just a few times. This chain uses TRBV10-3 with TRBJ1-4; D perhaps matches TRBD1 (6 bases). Deletions cut 2 bases from V and 5 bases from J, with 9 bases between. The CDR3 is made up of 14 amino acids. The germline gives CDR1 ENHRY, CDR2 SYGVKD. This chain's CDR3 is CAISEGQRNEKLFF. The CDR3 nucleotides read TGTGCCATCAGTGAGGGACAGAGGAATGAAAAACTGTTTTTT.

This clone was observed once. The chain has TRBV6-6 and TRBJ1-2; 7 bases fit TRBD1. Germline CDR1 reads MNHNY; CDR2 reads SVGAGI (reference sequence). This CDR3 contains 14 residues. The V gene end was trimmed by 0 bases and the J gene end by 6 bases; junction bases not matched to a gene: 4. CDR3 sequence reads: CASSYSYTGDGYTF. CDR3 DNA sequence: TGTGCCAGCAGTTACTCCTATACAGGGGATGGCTACACCTTC.

There are a few counts of this clone. The chain links TRBV7-3 to TRBJ2-2; D remains ambiguous. This CDR3 has 15 residues. Germline V gene lookup returns CDR1 SGHTA and CDR2 FQGTGA. The V and J ends lost 5 bases and 6 bases respectively, with 16 bases between them. DNA of the CDR3: TGTGCCAGCAGCCCCCCGGGTCTTCAACCCGGGGAGCTGTTTTTT. Translating gives CASSPPGLQPGELFF.

V usage is TRBV25-1 and J usage is TRBJ1-1; D not resolved. V was trimmed by 5 bases and J by 0 bases, leaving 13 bases between them. The V gene's germline CDR1 is MGHDK and CDR2 SYGVNS. This CDR3 region has 15 residues. The CDR3 loop is CASSSGESLNTEAFF. The CDR3 nucleotides are TGTGCCAGCAGTAGCGGGGAGAGTCTGAACACTGAAGCTTTCTTT.

The rearrangement joins TRBV21-1 to TRBJ1-2. TRBV21-1 is a listed pseudogene. This CDR3 contains 14 residues. The chain's CDR3 is CASRTLAANYGYTF. Here the CDR3 DNA reads TGTGCCAGCAGAACTCTGGCGGCCAACTATGGCTACACCTTC.

The chain joins TRBV7-6 to TRBJ1-6; D uncertain. Germline V CDR1 and CDR2: SGHVS, FNYEAQ. The CDR3 contains 15 residues. Trimming cost V 3 bases and J 8 bases, with 14 bases left between them. As DNA, the CDR3 is TGTGCCAGCAGCTTCGGCCGACTACATGATTCACCCCTCCACTTT. This encodes CASSFGRLHDSPLHF.

J is TRBJ1-1 and V is TRBV19; D call uncertain. The CDR3 length is 14 residues. Trimming took 2 bases from V and 1 from J, leaving 8 bases between them. Germline lookup yields CDR1 LNHDA and CDR2 SQIVND (reference sequence). Written as DNA, the CDR3 is TGTGCCAGTAGTATAAGGCGGGGGAACACTGAAGCTTTCTTT. Protein: CASSIRRGNTEAFF.

The rearrangement joins TRBV7-2 to TRBJ1-5; D is unresolved. This CDR3 has 13 residues. Germline V gives CDR1 SGHTA, CDR2 FQGNSA. V was trimmed by 0 bases and J by 10 bases, leaving 10 bases between them. CDR3 sequence (DNA): TGTGCCAGCAGCTTAGCGCAAGGAGGTCCCCAGCATTTT. This encodes CASSLAQGGPQHF.

V and J are TRBV29-1 and TRBJ2-3; D ambiguous. V lost 1 base and J lost 3, with 11 bases in between. In germline, CDR1 is SQVTM, CDR2 ANQGSEA. The CDR3 consists of 14 residues. CDR3 amino acids: CSVEVPLLTDTQYF. The CDR3 nucleotides are TGCAGCGTTGAAGTTCCTCTACTAACAGATACGCAGTATTTT.

The chain uses TRBV21-1 and TRBJ2-7; the table's TRBD1 call for D was not verified on the DNA. TRBV21-1 is a recognized pseudogene. This CDR3 spans 16 amino acids. In nucleotides, the CDR3 is TGTGCCAGCAGCAAAGCGGGGCAGGGGGACTCCTACGAGCAGTACTTC. Its protein is CASSKAGQGDSYEQYF.

This chain joins TRBV6-2 or TRBV6-3 and TRBJ2-2; D is unclear. The length of the CDR3 is 12 residues. Between the trimmed V and J ends, which lost 0 bases and 8 bases, there was a span of 4 bases. From germline, CDR1 is MNHEY and CDR2 SVGEGT. Here the CDR3 reads CASSYSYGELFF. CDR3 DNA: TGTGCCAGCAGTTACTCCTATGGGGAGCTGTTTTTT.

CDR3 amino acids: CASSVGGALPPETQYF. The CDR3, as DNA: TGTGCCAGCAGCGTAGGGGGCGCGCTACCCCCAGAGACCCAGTACTTC. The chain carries TRBV9 and TRBJ2-5; D possibly corresponds to TRBD1 (5 bases). This CDR3 spans 16 amino acids. Germline V CDR1 and CDR2: SGDLS, YYNGEE. With 0 bases removed from V and 4 bases from J, the gap between germline ends came to 16 bases. Complete variable domain (other parts from reference TRBV9 and TRBJ2-5): DSGVTQTPKHLITATGQRVTLRCSPRSGDLSVYWYQQSLDQGLQFLIQYYNGEERAKGNILERFSAQQFPDLHSELNLSSLELGDSALYFCASSVGGALPPETQYFGPGTRLLVL.

The V gene is TRBV6-2 or TRBV6-3, the J gene TRBJ2-1; TRBD2 aligns across 11 bases. The junction had 18 bases not matched to a gene; V was cut back by 2 bases and J by 9 bases. The CDR3 has 19 residues. CDR1 and CDR2 (germline): MNHEY, SVGEGT. CDR3 sequence: CASSYTPPSGGLSPGEQFF. The CDR3 region has the DNA TGTGCCAGCAGTTACACCCCGCCTAGCGGGGGGCTCTCCCCCGGTGAGCAGTTCTTC.

The rearrangement links TRBV5-1 to TRBJ1-2; 7 bases line up with TRBD1. Germline V gene data show CDR1 as SGHRS and CDR2 as YFSETQ. The J segment lost 7 bases and the V segment lost 4 bases, leaving 7 bases of the junction unmatched. The length of the CDR3 is 13 residues. CDR3 nucleotides: TGCGCCAGCAGCCCCGACAGGGAACTTGGCTACACCTTC. This sequence encodes CASSPDRELGYTF. The whole variable domain, remainder taken from reference TRBV5-1 and TRBJ1-2, is KAGVTQTPRYLIKTRGQQVTLSCSPISGHRSVSWYQQTPGQGLQFLFEYFSETQRNKGNFPGRFSGRQFSNSRSEMNVSTLELGDSALYLCASSPDRELGYTFGSGTRLTVV.

The J gene is TRBJ2-2, the V gene TRBV24-1; D call uncertain. Deletions cut 6 bases from V and 3 bases from J, with 4 bases between. The CDR3 runs 12 residues. Germline CDR1 is KGHDR and CDR2 is SFDVKD. CDR3: CATSSYTGELFF. CDR3 bases: TGTGCCACCAGTTCGTACACCGGGGAGCTGTTTTTT.

The V and J genes are TRBV5-6 and TRBJ1-6; TRBD1 might be the D (5 bases). Per germline, CDR1 SGHDT and CDR2 YYEEEE. Trimming pared 0 bases from V and 7 bases from J, leaving 11 bases between. This CDR3 is 15 amino acids long. The CDR3 coding sequence is TGTGCCAGCAGCTTGGGTGGGGGAGGGAATTCACCCCTCCACTTT. Translated, it gives CASSLGGGGNSPLHF. Supplemented by reference TRBV5-6 and TRBJ1-6, the full variable domain reads DAGVTQSPTHLIKTRGQQVTLRCSPKSGHDTVSWYQQALGQGPQFIFQYYEEEERQRGNFPDRFSGHQFPNYSSELNVNALLLGDSALYLCASSLGGGGNSPLHFGNGTRLTVT.